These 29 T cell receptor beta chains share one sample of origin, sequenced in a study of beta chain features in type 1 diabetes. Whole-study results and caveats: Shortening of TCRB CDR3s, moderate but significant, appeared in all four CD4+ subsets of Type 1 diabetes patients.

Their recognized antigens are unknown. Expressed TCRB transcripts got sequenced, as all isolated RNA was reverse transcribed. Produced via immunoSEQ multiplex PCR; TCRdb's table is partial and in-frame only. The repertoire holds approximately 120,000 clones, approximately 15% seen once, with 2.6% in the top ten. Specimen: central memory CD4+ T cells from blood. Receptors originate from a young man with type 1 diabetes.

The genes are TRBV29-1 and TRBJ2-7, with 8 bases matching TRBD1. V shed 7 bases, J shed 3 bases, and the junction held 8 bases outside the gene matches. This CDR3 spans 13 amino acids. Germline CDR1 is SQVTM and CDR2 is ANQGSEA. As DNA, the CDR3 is TGCAGCGCTCAGGGGGCAGGGGGCTACGAGCAGTACTTC. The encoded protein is CSAQGAGGYEQYF.

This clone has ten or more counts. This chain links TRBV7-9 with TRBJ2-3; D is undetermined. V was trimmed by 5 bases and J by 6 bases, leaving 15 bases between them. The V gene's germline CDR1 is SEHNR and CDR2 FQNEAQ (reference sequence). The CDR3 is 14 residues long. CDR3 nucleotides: TGTGCCAGCAGCCCCGGACGCGTTGGGGATACGCAGTATTTT. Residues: CASSPGRVGDTQYF.

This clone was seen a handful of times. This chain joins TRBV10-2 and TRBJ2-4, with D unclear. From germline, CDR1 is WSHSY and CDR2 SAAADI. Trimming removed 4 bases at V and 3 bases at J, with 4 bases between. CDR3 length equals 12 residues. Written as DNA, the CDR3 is TGCGCCAGCAGTGTCAACAAAAACATTCAGTACTTC. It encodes CASSVNKNIQYF.

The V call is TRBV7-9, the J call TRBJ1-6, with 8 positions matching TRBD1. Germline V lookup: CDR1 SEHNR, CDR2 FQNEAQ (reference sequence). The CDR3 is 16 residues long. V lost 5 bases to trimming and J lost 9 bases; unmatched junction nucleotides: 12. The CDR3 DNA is TGTGCCAGCAGCCCGTGGGTAGGACAGGGATCTTCACCCCTCCACTTT. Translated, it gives CASSPWVGQGSSPLHF.

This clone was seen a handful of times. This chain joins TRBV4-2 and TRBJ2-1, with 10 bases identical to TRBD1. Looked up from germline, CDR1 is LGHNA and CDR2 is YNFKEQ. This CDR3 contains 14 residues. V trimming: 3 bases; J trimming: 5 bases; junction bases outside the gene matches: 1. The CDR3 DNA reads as TGTGCCAGCAGCCAGGGACAGGGGAACAATGAGCAGTTCTTC. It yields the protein CASSQGQGNNEQFF.

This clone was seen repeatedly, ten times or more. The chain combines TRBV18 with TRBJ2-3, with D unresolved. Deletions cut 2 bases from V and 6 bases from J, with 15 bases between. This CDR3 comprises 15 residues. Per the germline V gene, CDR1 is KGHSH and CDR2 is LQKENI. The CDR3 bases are TGTGCCAGCTCACCATCGAGTCTAGTGACCGATACGCAGTATTTT. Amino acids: CASSPSSLVTDTQYF.

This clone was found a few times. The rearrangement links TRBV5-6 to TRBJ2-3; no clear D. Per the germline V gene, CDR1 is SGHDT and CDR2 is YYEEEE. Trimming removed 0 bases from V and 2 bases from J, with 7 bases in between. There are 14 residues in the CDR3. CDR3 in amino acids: CASSLDAFTDTQYF. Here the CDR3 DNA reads TGTGCCAGCAGCTTGGACGCTTTCACAGATACGCAGTATTTT.

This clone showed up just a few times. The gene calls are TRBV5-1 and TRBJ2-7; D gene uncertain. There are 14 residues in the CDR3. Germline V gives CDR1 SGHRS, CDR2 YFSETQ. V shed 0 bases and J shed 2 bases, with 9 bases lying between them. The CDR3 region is CASSLADTAYEQYF. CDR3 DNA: TGCGCCAGCAGCTTGGCCGACACGGCCTACGAGCAGTACTTC.

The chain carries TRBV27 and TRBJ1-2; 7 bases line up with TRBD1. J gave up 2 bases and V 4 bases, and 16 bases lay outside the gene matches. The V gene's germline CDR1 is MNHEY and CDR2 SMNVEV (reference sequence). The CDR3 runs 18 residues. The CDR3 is CASSSIRDREPLNYGYTF. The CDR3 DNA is TGTGCCAGCAGTTCAATCCGGGACAGAGAACCATTAAACTATGGCTACACCTTC.

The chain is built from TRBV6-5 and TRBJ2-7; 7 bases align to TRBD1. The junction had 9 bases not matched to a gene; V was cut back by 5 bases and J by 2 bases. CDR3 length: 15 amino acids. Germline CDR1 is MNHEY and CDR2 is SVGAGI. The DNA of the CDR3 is TGTGCCAGCAGTCGCTCCCAAGGGACAGCCTACGAGCAGTACTTC. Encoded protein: CASSRSQGTAYEQYF.

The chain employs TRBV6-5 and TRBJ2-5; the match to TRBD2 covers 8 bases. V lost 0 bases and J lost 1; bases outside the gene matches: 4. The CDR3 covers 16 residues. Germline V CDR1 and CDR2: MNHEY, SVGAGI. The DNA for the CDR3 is TGTGCCAGCAGTTACTCGACCACTAGCGGCCAAGAGACCCAGTACTTC. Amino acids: CASSYSTTSGQETQYF.

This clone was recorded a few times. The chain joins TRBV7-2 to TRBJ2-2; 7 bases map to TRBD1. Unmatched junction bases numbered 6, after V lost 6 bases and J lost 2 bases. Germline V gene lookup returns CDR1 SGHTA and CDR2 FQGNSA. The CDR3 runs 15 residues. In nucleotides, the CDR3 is TGTGCCAGCAGTCGGGGACAGACAAACACCGGGGAGCTGTTTTTT. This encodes CASSRGQTNTGELFF.

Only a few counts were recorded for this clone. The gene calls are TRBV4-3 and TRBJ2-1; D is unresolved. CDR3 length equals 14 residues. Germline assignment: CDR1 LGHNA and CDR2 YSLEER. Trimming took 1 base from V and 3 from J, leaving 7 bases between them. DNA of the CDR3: TGCGCCAGCAGCCAAGGCCTAATCTACAATGAGCAGTTCTTC. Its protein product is CASSQGLIYNEQFF.

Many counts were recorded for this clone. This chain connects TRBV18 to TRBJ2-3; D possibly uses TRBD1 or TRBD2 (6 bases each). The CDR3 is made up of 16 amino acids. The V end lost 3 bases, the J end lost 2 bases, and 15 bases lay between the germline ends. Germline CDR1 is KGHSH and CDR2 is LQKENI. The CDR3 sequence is CASSPVGGPATDTQYF. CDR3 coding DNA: TGTGCCAGCTCACCGGTTGGGGGGCCTGCCACAGATACGCAGTATTTT.

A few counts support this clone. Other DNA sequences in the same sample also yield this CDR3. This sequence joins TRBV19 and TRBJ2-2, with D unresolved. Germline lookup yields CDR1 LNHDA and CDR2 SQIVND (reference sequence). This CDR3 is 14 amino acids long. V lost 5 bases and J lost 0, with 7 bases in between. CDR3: CASSLSPNTGELFF. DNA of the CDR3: TGTGCCAGTAGTTTAAGTCCGAACACCGGGGAGCTGTTTTTT.

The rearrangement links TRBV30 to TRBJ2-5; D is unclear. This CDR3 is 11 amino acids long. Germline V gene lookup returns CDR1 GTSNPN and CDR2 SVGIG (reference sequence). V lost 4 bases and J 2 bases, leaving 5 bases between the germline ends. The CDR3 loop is CAWTVQETQYF. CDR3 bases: TGTGCCTGGACAGTGCAAGAGACCCAGTACTTC.

CDR3 DNA sequence: TGTGCCAGCAGAAGCGGACAGGGCGTCACCATATATTTT. As protein: CASRSGQGVTIYF. The J gene is TRBJ1-3, the V gene TRBV2, with TRBD1 matching 8 bases. V gave up 6 bases and J gave up 9 bases; unmatched junction bases: 7. This CDR3 region has 13 residues. From germline, CDR1 is SNHLY and CDR2 FYNNEI.

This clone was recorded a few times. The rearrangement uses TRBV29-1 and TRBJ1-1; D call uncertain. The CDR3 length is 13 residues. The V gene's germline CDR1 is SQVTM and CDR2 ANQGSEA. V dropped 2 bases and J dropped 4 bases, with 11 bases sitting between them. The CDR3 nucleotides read TGCAGCGTTGAAAAGGCCAAAGGCACTGAAGCTTTCTTT. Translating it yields CSVEKAKGTEAFF.

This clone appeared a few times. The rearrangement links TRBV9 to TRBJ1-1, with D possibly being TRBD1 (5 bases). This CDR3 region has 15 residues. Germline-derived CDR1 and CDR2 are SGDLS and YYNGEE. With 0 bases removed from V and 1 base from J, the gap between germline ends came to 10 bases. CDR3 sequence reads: CASSVATRANTEAFF. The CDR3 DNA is TGTGCCAGCAGCGTAGCTACCAGGGCGAACACTGAAGCTTTCTTT.

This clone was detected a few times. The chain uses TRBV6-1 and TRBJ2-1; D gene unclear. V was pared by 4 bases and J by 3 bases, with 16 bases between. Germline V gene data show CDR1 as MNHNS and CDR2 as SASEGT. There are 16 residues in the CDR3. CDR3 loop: CASSGEASLYYNEQFF. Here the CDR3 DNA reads TGTGCCAGCAGTGGGGAAGCCTCCCTATACTACAATGAGCAGTTCTTC.

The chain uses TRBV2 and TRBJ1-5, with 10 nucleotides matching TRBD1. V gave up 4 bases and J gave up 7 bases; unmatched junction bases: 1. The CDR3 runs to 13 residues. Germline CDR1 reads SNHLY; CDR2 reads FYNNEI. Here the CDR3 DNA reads TGTGCCAGCAGTGGACAGGGGGCACAGCCCCAGCATTTT. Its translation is CASSGQGAQPQHF.

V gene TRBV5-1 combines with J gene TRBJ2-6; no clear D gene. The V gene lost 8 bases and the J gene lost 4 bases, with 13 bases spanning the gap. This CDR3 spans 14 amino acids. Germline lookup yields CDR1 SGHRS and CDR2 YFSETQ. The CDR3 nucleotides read TGCGCCAGTCTCCAATCATCCGGGGCCAACGTCCTGACTTTC. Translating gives CASLQSSGANVLTF.

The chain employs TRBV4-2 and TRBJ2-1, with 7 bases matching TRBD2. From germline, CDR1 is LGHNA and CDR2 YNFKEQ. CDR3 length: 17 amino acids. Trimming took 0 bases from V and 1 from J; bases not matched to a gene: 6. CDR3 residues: CASSQEVGGGSYNEQFF. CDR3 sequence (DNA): TGTGCCAGCAGCCAAGAAGTCGGCGGGGGTTCCTACAATGAGCAGTTCTTC.

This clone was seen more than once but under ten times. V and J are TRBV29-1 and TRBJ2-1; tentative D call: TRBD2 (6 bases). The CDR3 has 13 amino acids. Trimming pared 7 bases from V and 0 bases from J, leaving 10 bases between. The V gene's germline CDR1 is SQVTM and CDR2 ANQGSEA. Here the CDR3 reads CSGGGSSYNEQFF. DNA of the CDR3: TGCAGCGGTGGGGGGAGCTCCTACAATGAGCAGTTCTTC.

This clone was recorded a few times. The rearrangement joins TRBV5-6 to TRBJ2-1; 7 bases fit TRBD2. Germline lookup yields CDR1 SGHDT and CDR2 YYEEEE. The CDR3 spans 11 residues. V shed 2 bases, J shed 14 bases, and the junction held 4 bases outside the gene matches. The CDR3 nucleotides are TGTGCCAGCAGCTTAAGGACTAGAGAGTTCTTC. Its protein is CASSLRTREFF.

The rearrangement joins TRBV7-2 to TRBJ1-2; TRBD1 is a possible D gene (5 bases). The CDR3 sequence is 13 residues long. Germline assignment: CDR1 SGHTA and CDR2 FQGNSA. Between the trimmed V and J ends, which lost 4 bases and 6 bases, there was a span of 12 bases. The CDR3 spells CASSSRGGDGYTF. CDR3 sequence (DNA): TGTGCCAGCAGCTCAAGAGGAGGGGATGGCTACACCTTC.

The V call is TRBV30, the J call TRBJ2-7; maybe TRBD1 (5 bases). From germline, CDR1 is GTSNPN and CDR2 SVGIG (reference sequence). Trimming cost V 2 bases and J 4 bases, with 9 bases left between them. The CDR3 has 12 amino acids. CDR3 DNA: TGTGCCTGGAGTAGGGGTCTTTACGAGCAGTACTTC. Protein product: CAWSRGLYEQYF. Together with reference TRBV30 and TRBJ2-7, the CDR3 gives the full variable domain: SQTIHQWPATLVQPVGSPLSLECTVEGTSNPNLYWYRQAAGRGLQLLFYSVGIGQISSEVPQNLSASRPQDRQFILSSKKLLLSDSGFYLCAWSRGLYEQYFGPGTRLTVT.

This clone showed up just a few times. The CDR3 region has the DNA TGTGCCAGCAACATTAGGGGACAGACAACCTACGAGCAGTACTTC. Its protein product is CASNIRGQTTYEQYF. The chain carries TRBV7-2 and TRBJ2-7; 7 bases are a match to TRBD1. Germline V CDR1 and CDR2: SGHTA, FQGNSA. This CDR3 has 15 residues. J lost 2 bases, V lost 7 bases, and 11 bases had no gene match.

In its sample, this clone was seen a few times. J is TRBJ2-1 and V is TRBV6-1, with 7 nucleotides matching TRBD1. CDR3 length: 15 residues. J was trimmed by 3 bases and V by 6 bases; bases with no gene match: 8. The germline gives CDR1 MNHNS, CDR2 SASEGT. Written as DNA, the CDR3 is TGTGCCAGCAGCTTTAACGGACAGGTCTACAATGAGCAGTTCTTC. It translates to CASSFNGQVYNEQFF.